Included here is one T cell receptor beta chain sequence, with context. The antigen is not known. CDR3 and TCR beta VDJ profiling relied on a genomic DNA template. From the reads, TCRdb called clonotypes with MiXCR, one entry per CDR3 protein. Here the sample spans about 160,000 distinct CDR3 sequences, about 64% being singletons. The sample comes from a study of CD8+CD57+ T cells in acquired aplastic anemia. At the level of the study: On average, sorted CD4+ and CD8+ cells gave approximately 3.1 ug of DNA. Study results and caveats: Patients showed no significant difference from controls in CD8+ Simpson's diversity.

The CDR3 loop spans 13 amino acids. With 4 bases removed from V and 1 base from J, the gap between germline ends came to 10 bases. The germline V gene encodes CDR1 SQVTM and CDR2 ANQGSEA. Patients selected for sequencing had displayed CD8+CD57+ cell expansion by flow cytometry. Each of the patients presented with severe acquired aplastic anemia. This chain uses TRBV29-1 with TRBJ2-5; D is perhaps TRBD1 (6 bases). This TCR derives from a human donor with aplastic anemia. The sequencing sample was made of sorted CD4+, CD8+, or CD8+CD57+ T cells (not recorded which) from PBMCs. The CDR3 region has the DNA TGCAGCGTTGTGACAGGCGGCCAAGAGACCCAGTACTTC. It encodes CSVVTGGQETQYF.